This entry features one T cell receptor beta chain sequence. It lacks a known antigen. One base away there is no much larger clone; base qualities are not given. Taken from the germline V gene, the CDR1 and CDR2 loops are MNHNS and SASEGT. The CDR3 has 15 amino acids, counting the end cysteine and phenylalanine. Just CDR3 DNA is preserved here, 45 bases in frame from base 1. At the junction V is shortened by 1 base and J by 7 bases; bases outside the gene matches: 7. The label giving this sample's time point can be read as: 100 days after allo-HCT. Recipient blood was collected about 28 days before transplant and at days 30, 100 and 180 after transplant. Using Nuclei Lysis Solution, genomic DNA was extracted from unfractionated peripheral blood mononuclear cells that were either fresh or cryopreserved. The sample belongs to a study of T cell clonotyping in hematopoietic cell transplantation (dated by TCRdb to the early 2020s). With regard to the full study: In the study, around 130 blood samples were gathered from 40 or so consecutive transplant recipients and their related donors. Recruitment of patients ran from 2015 to early 2017, and follow-up continued until late 2020 or until death.

Findings and caveats that apply to the study as a whole: After transplant, TCR diversity in recipients dropped, and pathologically expanded clonotypes increased progressively from day 30 to day 180. The sample size was limited, and CD4 and CD8 repertoire contributions could not be separated because cells were not sorted. Broader posttransplant TCR repertoire diversity was predicted by donor and pretransplant recipient Inverse Simpson Index values. Just a small fraction of recipient repertoires overlapped with donor repertoires, and more than 97% appeared de novo at the given depth.

The immunoSEQ assay, a bias-controlled multiplex PCR using V- and J-specific primers, was used to amplify TCR beta CDR3 regions from genomic DNA. A proprietary barcode and Illumina adapter sequences were added to the CDR3 amplicons in a second PCR step. An Illumina MiSeq instrument was used for sequencing of the CDR3 libraries. Processing in the source paper ran as follows. Export and quality control were performed with immunoSEQ Analyzer 3.0, and downstream analyses were performed with R Bioconductor and Immunarch. Only productive rearrangements within the normalized downsampled data set were used in the calculation of repertoire metrics. In the normalized cohort, a clonotype counted as pathologically expanded if the clonotype was larger than 5 templates. The Inverse Simpson Index served as the measure of repertoire diversity. To capture all clonotypes, the CMV-specificity analyses were run on the non-normalized data set. TCRdb's version of the immuneACCESS table is confined to in-frame rearrangements and falls short of the full clone set. An unresolved V gene accounts for under half of the shortfall where checked; the remainder is of unknown origin. V and J calls and clone size are those listed in that table; D and trimming were worked out from the DNA. The sample contains 6,000 or so clones, approximately 87% of them found a single time. The ten largest account for around 6.4% of the sample.

The rearranged chain carries TRBV6-1 and TRBJ2-1; TRBD2 lines up with 7 middle nucleotides. Sequences were derived from peripheral blood mononuclear cells, sampled 100 days after allogeneic stem cell transplant. This receptor was taken from a female patient aged 35 to 55 who had an allogeneic stem cell transplant from a related donor, so the T cells may come from the graft donor. Some clones in this sample may be carry-over from other donors' samples. The CDR3 region has the sequence CASSEGAGSGNEQFF. The DNA sequence reads TGTGCCAGCAGTGAAGGAGCGGGATCGGGTAATGAGCAGTTCTTC.